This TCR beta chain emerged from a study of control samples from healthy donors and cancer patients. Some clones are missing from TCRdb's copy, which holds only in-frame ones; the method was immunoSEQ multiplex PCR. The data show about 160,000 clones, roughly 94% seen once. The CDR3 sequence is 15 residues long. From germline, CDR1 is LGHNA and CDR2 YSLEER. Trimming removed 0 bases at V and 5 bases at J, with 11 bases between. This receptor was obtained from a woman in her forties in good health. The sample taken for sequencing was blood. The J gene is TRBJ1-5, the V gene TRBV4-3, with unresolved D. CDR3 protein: CASSQDFRGYQPQHF. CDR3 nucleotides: TGCGCCAGCAGCCAAGATTTCCGGGGATATCAGCCCCAGCATTTT.